These 22 T cell receptor beta chains were sequenced from one sample in a study of OX40 agonist ivuxolimab in advanced cancers. Libraries were prepared by immunoSEQ multiplex PCR; TCRdb keeps only in-frame clonotypes and omits some of them. The table shows 60,000 to 90,000 clones, with around 88% occurring only once. The material was CD4+ or CD8+ T cells sorted from blood, obtained in a trial of the OX40 agonist ivuxolimab. Receptors were obtained from an adult with an advanced solid tumor such as melanoma, head and neck, liver or kidney cancer.

Here the CDR3 reads CASSREGGSYNEQFF. CDR3 DNA sequence: TGCGCCAGCAGCCGAGAGGGGGGGTCTTACAATGAGCAGTTCTTC. V is TRBV4-3 and J is TRBJ2-1, with a weak D call TRBD2 (7 bases). The CDR3 consists of 15 residues. Trimming took 4 bases from V and 4 from J, leaving 14 bases between them. The germline CDR1 and CDR2 sequences are LGHNA and YSLEER.

The V and J genes are TRBV7-3 and TRBJ2-3; 9 bases are shared with TRBD1. Germline assignment: CDR1 SGHTA and CDR2 FQGTGA. J was trimmed by 0 bases and V by 2 bases; bases with no gene match: 3. The CDR3 sequence is 16 residues long. CDR3 DNA: TGTGCCAGCAGCTTAGGGACAGGGACTAGCACAGATACGCAGTATTTT. This codes for CASSLGTGTSTDTQYF.

This chain connects TRBV6-6 to TRBJ2-7; D is unclear. V gave up 7 bases and J gave up 0 bases, with 13 bases separating them. Germline lookup yields CDR1 MNHNY and CDR2 SVGAGI (reference sequence). The CDR3 covers 14 residues. For the CDR3, the DNA is TGTGCCAGCACCGACGGTCCTAGCTCCTACGAGCAGTACTTC. Amino acid sequence: CASTDGPSSYEQYF.

V usage is TRBV5-1 and J usage is TRBJ2-7; 7 bases fit TRBD2. CDR3 size: 16 residues. V lost 1 base and J lost 0; bases outside the gene matches: 7. Germline CDR1 is SGHRS and CDR2 is YFSETQ. DNA for the CDR3: TGCGCCAGCAGCTTGCTGGGGGAGGGTAGCTCCTACGAGCAGTACTTC. As protein: CASSLLGEGSSYEQYF.

The chain recombines TRBV27 with TRBJ2-3, with unresolved D. The CDR3 has 16 amino acids. The germline CDR1 and CDR2 sequences are MNHEY and SMNVEV (reference sequence). V was shortened by 4 bases and J by 2 bases, with 16 bases between the two germline ends. CDR3 in amino acids: CASSSSTRSYTDTQYF. The CDR3 nucleotides are TGTGCCAGCAGTTCCTCCACCAGGTCCTACACAGATACGCAGTATTTT.

J is TRBJ2-2 and V is TRBV5-1; D possibly corresponds to TRBD1 (5 bases). This CDR3 comprises 15 residues. Trimming removed 2 bases at V and 5 bases at J, with 13 bases between. Germline V lookup: CDR1 SGHRS, CDR2 YFSETQ. The CDR3 DNA sequence: TGCGCCAGCAGCTTTACAGGAGACCGGACCGGGGAGCTGTTTTTT. It translates to CASSFTGDRTGELFF.

This clone showed up just once. The rearrangement uses TRBV7-3 and TRBJ2-1; 9 nucleotides line up with TRBD2. Looked up from germline, CDR1 is SGHTA and CDR2 is FQGTGA. CDR3 length: 14 residues. The junction had 3 bases not matched to a gene; V was cut back by 5 bases and J by 4 bases. CDR3 DNA: TGTGCCAGCAGCCCGGGACTAGCATACAATGAGCAGTTCTTC. Encoded protein: CASSPGLAYNEQFF. The full variable domain, with the rest looked up from reference TRBV7-3 and TRBJ2-1, is GAGVSQTPSNKVTEKGKYVELRCDPISGHTALYWYRQSLGQGPEFLIYFQGTGAADDSGLPNDRFFAVRPEGSVSTLKIQRTERGDSAVYLCASSPGLAYNEQFFGPGTRLTVL.

The chain uses TRBV5-1 and TRBJ2-5; TRBD1 is a possible D gene (6 bases). Germline values: CDR1 SGHRS, CDR2 YFSETQ. The V and J ends lost 0 bases and 2 bases respectively, with 11 bases between them. This CDR3 region has 15 residues. CDR3 DNA: TGCGCCAGCAGCTTGGTACGGACAGCTCAAGAGACCCAGTACTTC. It is translated as CASSLVRTAQETQYF.

The chain is built from TRBV18 and TRBJ2-2; D possibly corresponds to TRBD2 (5 bases). The germline V and J ends were trimmed by 4 bases and 6 bases, with 12 bases remaining between them. There are 14 residues in the CDR3. CDR1 is KGHSH, CDR2 LQKENI, per germline. DNA of the CDR3: TGTGCCAGCTCACGATTTGGGGAGTCCGGGGAGCTGTTTTTT. This translates into CASSRFGESGELFF.

The V call is TRBV5-1, the J call TRBJ2-2; TRBD2 matches at 13 bases. V dropped 4 bases and J dropped 0; count of bases not matched to a gene: 12. This CDR3 comprises 20 residues. Germline CDR1 reads SGHRS; CDR2 reads YFSETQ. Here the CDR3 DNA reads TGCGCCAGCAGCCGATCACATGGACTAGCGGGAGCCACGAACACCGGGGAGCTGTTTTTT. It translates to CASSRSHGLAGATNTGELFF.

V gene TRBV5-4 combines with J gene TRBJ2-5; D perhaps matches TRBD1 (6 bases). The germline V gene encodes CDR1 SGHNT and CDR2 YYREEE (reference sequence). Trimming shortened V by 5 bases and J by 5 bases, and 13 bases separated the two germline ends. The CDR3 consists of 13 residues. CDR3 amino acids: CASRVQGRETQYF. The CDR3 DNA sequence: TGTGCCAGCAGAGTGCAGGGGCGGGAGACCCAGTACTTC.

The J gene is TRBJ2-7, the V gene TRBV7-5; the D segment call TRBD2 is taken from the table without a DNA check. TRBV7-5 is labeled a pseudogene. The CDR3 is 15 residues long. CDR3 sequence: CARSRVSGSSYEQYF. The CDR3 region has the DNA TGTGCCAGAAGTCGAGTTAGCGGCAGCTCCTACGAGCAGTACTTC.

The V gene is TRBV2, the J gene TRBJ1-1; D ambiguous. The CDR3 runs 14 residues. Germline CDR1 is SNHLY and CDR2 is FYNNEI. Trimming stripped 3 bases from V and 2 bases from J, with 10 bases between. CDR3 coding DNA: TGTGCCAGCAGTGAGAGCACTAGAAACACTGAAGCTTTCTTT. Translating it yields CASSESTRNTEAFF.

V gene TRBV18 combines with J gene TRBJ2-6; TRBD1 or TRBD2 may be the D gene (5 bases each). Per germline, CDR1 KGHSH and CDR2 LQKENI. V lost 3 bases to trimming and J lost 3 bases, with 15 bases between them. The CDR3 is 17 amino acids. CDR3: CASSPQSKGRGANVLTF. CDR3 nucleotides: TGTGCCAGCTCACCGCAGAGTAAGGGACGTGGGGCCAACGTCCTGACTTTC.

The V gene is TRBV6-6, the J gene TRBJ2-1; 9 bases line up with TRBD2. The CDR3 runs to 15 residues. Losses at the gene ends were 6 bases for V and 3 bases for J; bases not matched to a gene: 6. Germline loops: CDR1 MNHNY, CDR2 SVGAGI (reference sequence). The CDR3 DNA is TGTGCCAGCAGGGACATGCGGGGGGGCTACAATGAGCAGTTCTTC. Encoded protein: CASRDMRGGYNEQFF.

The gene calls are TRBV19 and TRBJ2-7; weak D call: TRBD2 (6 bases). This CDR3 comprises 14 residues. V lost 6 bases to trimming and J lost 0 bases, with 12 bases between them. CDR1 LNHDA and CDR2 SQIVND come from the germline V gene (reference sequence). CDR3 sequence (DNA): TGTGCCAGTAGCCGGGACTTCGTCTCCTACGAGCAGTACTTC. It encodes CASSRDFVSYEQYF.

This chain connects TRBV5-4 to TRBJ2-7; TRBD2 agrees at 9 bases. CDR3 length equals 16 residues. Losses at the gene ends were 0 bases for V and 5 bases for J; bases not matched to a gene: 9. Germline lookup yields CDR1 SGHNT and CDR2 YYREEE (reference sequence). CDR3 bases: TGTGCCAGCAGCTTGGCTGGCGGGAGGGCGGGGGACGAGCAGTACTTC. Its translation is CASSLAGGRAGDEQYF.

V usage is TRBV7-8 and J usage is TRBJ1-4; a weak D match, TRBD1 (5 bases). The length of the CDR3 is 14 residues. Trimming took off 3 bases at V and 5 bases at J, with 10 bases between the two ends. CDR1 is SGHVS and CDR2 is FQNEAQ in the germline V gene. The CDR3 reads CASSLHGGNEKLFF. For the CDR3, the DNA is TGTGCCAGCAGCTTGCATGGGGGGAATGAAAAACTGTTTTTT. The full variable domain, rest sourced from reference TRBV7-8 and TRBJ1-4, is GAGVSQSPRYKVAKRGQDVALRCDPISGHVSLFWYQQALGQGPEFLTYFQNEAQLDKSGLPSDRFFAERPEGSVSTLKIQRTQQEDSAVYLCASSLHGGNEKLFFGSGTQLSVL.

V usage is TRBV27 and J usage is TRBJ2-6; TRBD1 matches 7 bases. The J segment lost 0 bases and the V segment lost 8 bases, leaving 10 bases of the junction unmatched. The CDR3 runs 17 residues. The germline V gene encodes CDR1 MNHEY and CDR2 SMNVEV (reference sequence). This CDR3 is CASSRDRRPSGANVLTF. Here the CDR3 DNA reads TGTGCCAGCTCAAGGGACAGAAGGCCCTCTGGGGCCAACGTCCTGACTTTC.

This sequence joins TRBV7-2 and TRBJ1-5; D uncertain. V lost 6 bases, J lost 0 bases, and 12 bases lay in between. The CDR3 extends over 15 amino acids. Germline assignment: CDR1 SGHTA and CDR2 FQGNSA. CDR3 sequence: CASSMGWNSNQPQHF. CDR3 nucleotide sequence: TGTGCCAGCAGTATGGGGTGGAATAGCAATCAGCCCCAGCATTTT.

V gene TRBV5-1 combines with J gene TRBJ1-4; 8 nucleotides line up with TRBD1. From germline, CDR1 is SGHRS and CDR2 YFSETQ. The V segment lost 4 bases and the J segment 7 bases; nucleotides outside the gene matches: 12. CDR3 length: 16 amino acids. The CDR3 is CASSNLAAGGGEKLFF. The CDR3 DNA reads TGCGCCAGCAGCAATCTGGCGGCAGGGGGCGGTGAAAAACTGTTTTTT.

The rearrangement links TRBV7-7 to TRBJ1-4; D is ambiguous. The CDR3 length is 13 residues. Germline loops: CDR1 SSHAT, CDR2 FNYEAQ (reference sequence). Trimming removed 4 bases from V and 3 bases from J, with 6 bases in between. The CDR3 sequence: CASSSQPNEKLFF. The CDR3 DNA follows: TGTGCCAGCAGCTCACAGCCTAATGAAAAACTGTTTTTT.